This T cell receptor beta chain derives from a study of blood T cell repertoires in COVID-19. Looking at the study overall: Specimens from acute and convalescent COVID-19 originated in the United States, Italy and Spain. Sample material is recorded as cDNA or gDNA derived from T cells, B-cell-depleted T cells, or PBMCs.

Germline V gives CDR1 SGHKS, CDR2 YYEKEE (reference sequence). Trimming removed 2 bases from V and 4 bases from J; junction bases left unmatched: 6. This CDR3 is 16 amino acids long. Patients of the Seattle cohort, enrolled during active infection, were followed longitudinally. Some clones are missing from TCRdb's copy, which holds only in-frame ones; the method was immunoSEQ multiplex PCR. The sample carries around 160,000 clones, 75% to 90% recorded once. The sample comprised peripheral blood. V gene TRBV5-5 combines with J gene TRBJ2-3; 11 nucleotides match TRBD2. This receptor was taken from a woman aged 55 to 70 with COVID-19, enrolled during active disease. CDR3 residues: CASSFGSGGAADTQYF. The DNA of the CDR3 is TGTGCCAGCAGCTTTGGTAGCGGGGGGGCCGCAGATACGCAGTATTTT.